The clone carrying this T cell receptor (beta chain) appeared a single time. The antigen is undetermined. Via MiXCR, TCRdb re-called the 5' RACE reads, giving one row per CDR3 protein. The profile shows 300,000 to 350,000 distinct CDR3 sequences, 10% to 15% of them singletons. The record originates from a study of T-cell memory formation after mild COVID-19. Points from the study as a whole: Prior to infection, memory already included some responding clones, suggesting cross-reactive memory joined.

This CDR3 spans 16 amino acids. This clonotype originated in a man between 18 and 35 years old who had mild COVID-19 (a few samples of this study predate the infection). Cell type and time point are not known. Material: PBMCs or a T cell subset sorted from them (not recorded which). The chain carries TRBV21-1 and TRBJ1-4; the table's D call, TRBD1, was not checked against the DNA. TRBV21-1 is labeled a pseudogene. DNA for the CDR3: TGTGCCAGCAGCAAAGCTCCCGGCATACGTAATGAAAAACTGTTTTTT. Translated, it gives CASSKAPGIRNEKLFF.